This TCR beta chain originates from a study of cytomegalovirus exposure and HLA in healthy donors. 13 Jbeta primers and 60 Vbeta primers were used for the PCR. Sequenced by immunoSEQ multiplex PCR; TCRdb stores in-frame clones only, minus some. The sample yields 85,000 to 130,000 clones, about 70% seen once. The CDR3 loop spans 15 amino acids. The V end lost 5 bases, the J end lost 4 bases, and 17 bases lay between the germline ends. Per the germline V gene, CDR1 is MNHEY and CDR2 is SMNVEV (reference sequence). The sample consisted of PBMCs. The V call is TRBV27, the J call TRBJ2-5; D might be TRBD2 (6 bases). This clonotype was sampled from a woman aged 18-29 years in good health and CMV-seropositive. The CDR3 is CASSQGLSGGETQYF. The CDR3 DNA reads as TGTGCCAGCAGTCAGGGACTTTCGGGTGGAGAGACCCAGTACTTC.